This entry lists 11 T cell receptor beta chains sequenced from one sample in a study of long-term antiretroviral therapy in people with HIV. Investigators performed immunoSEQ version v3.0 at survey level. The method was immunoSEQ multiplex PCR; TCRdb's version includes in-frame clones alone and lacks a portion of them. Here the sample spans roughly 31,000 clones, 80% to 90% being singletons. The specimen was unsorted PBMCs, collected around 5 years before starting antiretroviral therapy. These receptors were collected from a man in his fifties with HIV.

This CDR3 reads CASSEGDGDYGYTF. CDR3 DNA sequence: TGTGCCAGCAGTGAAGGGGACGGTGACTATGGCTACACCTTC. The chain links TRBV6-1 to TRBJ1-2, with D perhaps TRBD1 (5 bases). The CDR3 consists of 14 residues. Per germline, CDR1 MNHNS and CDR2 SASEGT. Trimming took 1 base from V and 3 from J, leaving 9 bases between them.

This clone has just one count. The rearrangement uses TRBV5-1 and TRBJ2-1; 7 positions agree with TRBD2. Germline CDR1 is SGHRS and CDR2 is YFSETQ. This CDR3 region has 16 residues. Unmatched junction bases numbered 11, after V lost 0 bases and J lost 8 bases. In DNA form, the CDR3 reads TGCGCCAGCAGCTTGGTTCCCCGCGGGAGTGGCTATGAGCAGTTCTTC. Translating gives CASSLVPRGSGYEQFF.

This chain joins TRBV7-2 and TRBJ2-7; 10 positions agree with TRBD2. Trimming at V came to 2 bases and at J to 5 bases, leaving 9 bases not matched to a gene. The CDR3 is 16 residues long. Germline V gives CDR1 SGHTA, CDR2 FQGNSA. CDR3 DNA: TGTGCCAGCAGCTTACTTCCCCTAGCGGGGGACCACGAGCAGTACTTC. It yields the protein CASSLLPLAGDHEQYF.

V and J are TRBV6-1 and TRBJ1-2; D unresolved. The CDR3 consists of 13 residues. Germline V gene sequence: CDR1 MNHNS, CDR2 SASEGT. The V gene lost 5 bases and the J gene lost 7 bases, with 14 bases spanning the gap. The CDR3 sequence: CASSPDLGVGYTF. Written as DNA, the CDR3 is TGTGCCAGCAGTCCCGACCTCGGGGTTGGCTACACCTTC.

This chain connects TRBV30 to TRBJ2-7, with D perhaps TRBD1 or TRBD2 (6 bases each). The ends were cut back, 0 bases at V and 6 bases at J, with 12 bases in the middle. The CDR3 spans 13 residues. The V gene's germline CDR1 is GTSNPN and CDR2 SVGIG (reference sequence). DNA of the CDR3: TGTGCCTGGAGTGTACATGGGGGGCGCGAGCAGTACTTC. This sequence encodes CAWSVHGGREQYF.

The chain combines TRBV19 with TRBJ1-5; TRBD1 matches at 7 bases. CDR1 is LNHDA, CDR2 SQIVND, per germline (reference sequence). The CDR3 loop spans 15 amino acids. V gave up 7 bases and J gave up 10 bases; unmatched junction bases: 16. DNA for the CDR3: TGTGCCAGTACCTCCTTCCAGGGGGTCGGGGAACCCCAGCATTTT. Its protein product is CASTSFQGVGEPQHF.

This chain links TRBV5-4 with TRBJ2-1; a weak D match, TRBD2 (5 bases). The V and J ends lost 1 base and 5 bases respectively, with 10 bases between them. This CDR3 has 14 amino acids. The germline V gene has CDR1 SGHNT and CDR2 YYREEE (reference sequence). CDR3: CASSLIPGNNEQFF. CDR3 coding DNA: TGTGCCAGCAGCTTGATTCCGGGAAACAATGAGCAGTTCTTC. Together with reference TRBV5-4 and TRBJ2-1, the CDR3 gives the full variable domain: ETGVTQSPTHLIKTRGQQVTLRCSSQSGHNTVSWYQQALGQGPQFIFQYYREEENGRGNFPPRFSGLQFPNYSSELNVNALELDDSALYLCASSLIPGNNEQFFGPGTRLTVL.

A single count supports this clone. This chain connects TRBV6-5 to TRBJ1-2; tentatively, D is TRBD1 (5 bases). Germline CDR1 and CDR2: MNHEY and SVGAGI. The CDR3 is made up of 13 amino acids. V dropped 5 bases and J dropped 3 bases, with 10 bases sitting between them. CDR3 sequence reads: CASSPGTYYGYTF. The CDR3 DNA follows: TGTGCCAGCAGTCCCGGGACTTACTATGGCTACACCTTC.

The chain has TRBV18 and TRBJ2-5; possibly TRBD2 for D (6 bases). The V end was cut by 2 bases, the J end by 5 bases, with 15 bases between. Germline V gene sequence: CDR1 KGHSH, CDR2 LQKENI. CDR3 length equals 15 residues. The CDR3 loop is CASSPLAVLGETQYF. For the CDR3, the DNA is TGTGCCAGCTCACCATTAGCGGTTTTGGGGGAGACCCAGTACTTC.

J is TRBJ1-1 and V is TRBV5-1; the D gene is possibly TRBD1 (5 bases). Trimming shortened V by 4 bases and J by 1 base, and 17 bases separated the two germline ends. The length of the CDR3 is 16 residues. Germline V gives CDR1 SGHRS, CDR2 YFSETQ. The CDR3 sequence: CASSLGVRLGNTEAFF. The CDR3 region has the DNA TGCGCCAGCAGCCTGGGGGTTAGGCTAGGGAACACTGAAGCTTTCTTT.

This clone appeared a single time. V and J are TRBV5-1 and TRBJ1-1; possible D gene TRBD1, 5 bases. The CDR3 has 15 residues. V lost 3 bases, J lost 2 bases, and 14 bases lay in between. Germline-derived CDR1 and CDR2 are SGHRS and YFSETQ. The CDR3 spells CASSSTGWSNTEAFF. CDR3 nucleotide sequence: TGCGCCAGCAGCTCCACAGGTTGGAGCAACACTGAAGCTTTCTTT.